This T cell receptor (beta chain) came from a study of blood T cell repertoires in COVID-19. Study in general: COVID-19 samples from acute and convalescent phases originated in the United States, Italy and Spain. T cells, B-cell-depleted T cells, or PBMCs supplied cDNA or gDNA.

Authors' methods: Estimates of nucleated cell counts were drawn from the amplification of reference gene primers. Generated by immunoSEQ multiplex PCR, the TCRdb table keeps only in-frame clones and is missing some. From that table come the V and J calls and clone size; the DNA was used to work out D and trimming. The sample lists some 300,000 clones; around 84% were seen once. The receptor's source is a man aged 65-85 years with acute or convalescent COVID-19. The material sequenced was peripheral blood.

The CDR3 DNA sequence: TGCGCCAGCAGCCAAGATTGGGGAGAGAGCTACACCTTC. Amino acids: CASSQDWGESYTF. The chain links TRBV4-3 to TRBJ1-2; D remains ambiguous. The CDR3 runs 13 residues. Trimming pared 0 bases from V and 9 bases from J, leaving 11 bases between. Germline values: CDR1 LGHNA, CDR2 YSLEER.